Presented here are 6 T cell receptor beta chains from one specimen sequenced in a study of shared clonotypes between healthy human individuals. CD45RO-negative, CCR7-positively selected cells formed the naive CD8 fraction, excluding terminally differentiated effector memory CD45RA+ cells. Profiled with immunoSEQ multiplex PCR; TCRdb holds only in-frame clones, not every one. The table lists millions of clones, about 95% of them singletons. Sequenced sample: naive CD8+ T cells sorted from blood. The receptors were sampled from a young man in good health.

The V gene is TRBV5-1, the J gene TRBJ2-3; 7 positions match TRBD2. The CDR3 runs to 17 residues. The V segment lost 2 bases and the J segment 4 bases; nucleotides outside the gene matches: 13. Germline lookup yields CDR1 SGHRS and CDR2 YFSETQ. The CDR3 sequence: CASSFMMREIGADTQYF. CDR3 coding DNA: TGCGCCAGCAGCTTCATGATGCGGGAGATTGGGGCAGATACGCAGTATTTT.

The chain carries TRBV4-1 and TRBJ1-6; 9 bases match TRBD1. Trimming cost V 3 bases and J 10 bases; bases outside gene matches: 7. The germline gives CDR1 MGHRA, CDR2 YSYEKL. The CDR3 has 15 residues. The CDR3 loop is CASSQPGQGRSPLHF. DNA of the CDR3: TGCGCCAGCAGCCAGCCGGGACAGGGTCGATCACCCCTCCACTTT.

The chain uses TRBV28 and TRBJ1-3, with 8 bases fitting TRBD1. CDR3 length: 15 amino acids. V shed 3 bases, J shed 0 bases, and the junction held 1 base outside the gene matches. Germline assignment: CDR1 MDHEN and CDR2 SYDVKM. DNA for the CDR3: TGTGCCAGCAGTTTGGACAGGGCCTCTGGAAACACCATATATTTT. Its protein product is CASSLDRASGNTIYF.

V gene TRBV21-1 combines with J gene TRBJ2-7; the tabulated D call, TRBD2, remains unverified against the DNA. TRBV21-1 is designated a pseudogene. The CDR3 has 15 amino acids. For the CDR3, the DNA is TGTGCCAGCAGCAACCTTCCTGGACTAGTACGCGAGCAGTACTTC. Residues: CASSNLPGLVREQYF.

The chain uses TRBV4-2 and TRBJ2-5; D may be TRBD2 (5 bases). Deletions cut 1 base from V and 5 bases from J, with 14 bases between. Germline lookup yields CDR1 LGHNA and CDR2 YNFKEQ. This CDR3 contains 15 residues. CDR3 sequence reads: CASSQGTEGKETQYF. The DNA of the CDR3 is TGTGCCAGCAGCCAAGGTACTGAGGGAAAGGAGACCCAGTACTTC.

The chain uses TRBV9 and TRBJ2-2; TRBD2 matches 7 bases. V dropped 3 bases and J dropped 3; count of bases not matched to a gene: 14. The CDR3 spans 18 residues. Germline V gene lookup returns CDR1 SGDLS and CDR2 YYNGEE. The CDR3 protein is CASSGAWVREPHTGELFF. The CDR3 DNA is TGTGCCAGCAGCGGGGCCTGGGTGCGGGAGCCCCACACCGGGGAGCTGTTTTTT. Filled out from reference TRBV9 and TRBJ2-2, the complete variable domain reads DSGVTQTPKHLITATGQRVTLRCSPRSGDLSVYWYQQSLDQGLQFLIQYYNGEERAKGNILERFSAQQFPDLHSELNLSSLELGDSALYFCASSGAWVREPHTGELFFGEGSRLTVL.